This T cell receptor (beta chain) was profiled in a study of early T cells in non-severe SARS-CoV-2 infection. As for the study in general: Chains from this unsorted whole-blood bulk RNA could not be paired.

The TCR library protocol was used to attach unique molecular identifiers. These identifiers were attached to individual cDNA molecules. TCRdb passed the 5' RACE reads through MiXCR, listing each CDR3 protein once. Here the sample spans more than 65,000 distinct CDR3 sequences, more than 10% being singletons. Whole-study results and caveats: A preference for anti-spike CD8 responses marked VDJdb matching, which missed private and CD4 specificities.

Ten or more counts support this clonotype. The antigen is unknown. The receptor comes from an adult who was a healthcare worker with PCR-confirmed SARS-CoV-2 infection or an uninfected control (not recorded which). Sequenced input: whole blood.

This CDR3 is CASSLGSGGSYNEQFF. The CDR3 bases are TGCGCCAGCAGCTTGGGTAGCGGGGGATCCTACAATGAGCAGTTCTTC. The V gene is TRBV5-1, the J gene TRBJ2-1, with TRBD2 matching over 9 bases. CDR1 is SGHRS and CDR2 is YFSETQ in the germline V gene. The CDR3 runs to 16 residues. With 0 bases clipped from V and 1 base from J, the junction kept 2 bases outside the gene matches.